This is a list of T cell receptor beta chains from one sample in a study of T cell repertoires in cytomegalovirus infection. From the reads, TCRdb called clonotypes with MiXCR, one entry per CDR3 protein. The sample carries around 740,000 distinct CDR3 sequences, roughly 36% recorded once. Sequenced material: PBMCs. The receptors come from a human donor in good health (CMV status not recorded). Some clones in this sample may be carry-over from other donors' samples. Each CDR3 is given with its conserved first and last residue. The D gene is left open where the match is weak. Only part of the rows carry a size: once, few, many, or a class if the clone is expanded.

J,V,D,size,CDR3,DNA
TRBJ1-1,TRBV4-1,.,few,CASSQDLGMNTEAFF,TGCGCCAGCAGCCAAGATCTGGGGATGAACACTGAAGCTTTCTTT
TRBJ2-2,TRBV10-3,.,.,CAISESVRNTGELFF,TGTGCCATCAGTGAGTCCGTACGGAACACCGGGGAGCTGTTTTTT
TRBJ2-1,TRBV11-2,TRBD2,.,CASAIGRENEQFF,TGTGCCAGCGCCATCGGGAGGGAGAATGAGCAGTTCTTC
TRBJ2-3,TRBV6-6,TRBD1,few,CASSIRGSSTDTQYF,TGTGCCAGCAGTATCAGGGGGTCGAGCACAGATACGCAGTATTTT
TRBJ2-1,TRBV12-3/TRBV12-4,.,.,CASSRQDPGNEQFF,TGTGCCAGCAGCCGACAGGACCCTGGGAATGAGCAGTTCTTC
TRBJ2-7,TRBV7-3,.,.,CASSYPSGAGGSLGYEQYF,TGTGCCAGCAGCTATCCTTCGGGGGCGGGCGGGAGCCTGGGCTACGAGCAGTACTTC
TRBJ1-1,TRBV5-3,.,few,CASSSGVGNTEAFF,TGTGCCAGCAGCTCCGGGGTTGGGAACACTGAAGCTTTCTTT
TRBJ1-2,TRBV7-9,.,.,CASSSDPETDYGYTF,TGTGCCAGCAGCTCGGACCCCGAAACCGACTATGGCTACACCTTC
TRBJ1-6,TRBV19,.,few,CASSARGPPGRPLHF,TGTGCCAGTAGCGCCCGCGGACCCCCGGGACGACCCCTCCACTTT
TRBJ1-2,TRBV5-4,.,many,CASSLAAEHYGYTF,TGTGCCAGCAGCTTGGCCGCAGAGCACTATGGCTACACCTTC
TRBJ2-4,TRBV19,.,few,CASSRSPPGGRTKNIQYF,TGTGCCAGTAGTCGCAGCCCCCCTGGAGGGAGGACCAAAAACATTCAGTACTTC
TRBJ2-5,TRBV7-9,.,few,CASSPTRDTDQETQYF,TGTGCCAGCAGCCCCACCCGGGACACAGACCAAGAGACCCAGTACTTC
TRBJ1-2,TRBV12-3/TRBV12-4,.,few,CASSLARGGAYGYTF,TGTGCCAGCAGTTTAGCGAGGGGAGGGGCCTATGGCTACACCTTC
TRBJ1-1,TRBV7-8,TRBD1,.,CASSLKGGIQNTEAFF,TGTGCCAGCAGCCTCAAAGGGGGCATCCAGAACACTGAAGCTTTCTTT
TRBJ1-4,TRBV4-1,.,.,CASSQEWEKLFF,TGCGCCAGCAGCCAGGAATGGGAAAAACTGTTTTTT
TRBJ1-1,TRBV5-6,TRBD1,.,CASIQLTGPMNTEAFF,TGTGCCAGCATCCAACTGACAGGGCCGATGAACACTGAAGCTTTCTTT
TRBJ1-1,TRBV7-2,.,many,CASSSRRTEAFF,TGTGCCAGCAGCTCCAGGAGGACTGAAGCTTTCTTT
TRBJ2-1,TRBV7-6,TRBD1,few,CASSLDRGSQEQFF,TGTGCCAGCAGCTTAGACAGGGGGTCGCAAGAGCAGTTCTTC
TRBJ1-2,TRBV29-1,.,.,CSVPGRGPDYGYTF,TGCAGCGTTCCGGGACGGGGCCCAGACTATGGCTACACCTTC
TRBJ1-2,TRBV2,.,.,CASSEGGRARGYTF,TGTGCCAGCAGTGAAGGGGGACGGGCTAGAGGCTACACCTTC
TRBJ2-7,TRBV7-8,TRBD1,once,CASSLERDRDSRPLYDEQYF,TGTGCCAGCAGCTTGGAAAGAGACCGGGACAGTCGTCCTTTATATGACGAGCAGTACTTC
TRBJ1-2,TRBV5-1,.,once,CASSGTSTGTNYGYTF,TGCGCCAGCAGCGGGACGTCGACAGGCACTAACTATGGCTACACCTTC
TRBJ2-2,TRBV7-2,.,many,CASSLVTGGTGELFF,TGTGCCAGCAGCTTAGTGACCGGGGGCACCGGGGAGCTGTTTTTT
TRBJ2-7,TRBV7-6,.,.,CASSSTGWREQYF,TGTGCCAGCAGCTCTACGGGGTGGCGGGAGCAGTACTTC
TRBJ1-2,TRBV7-9,.,few,CASSLLPTVYGYTF,TGTGCCAGCAGCTTACTCCCGACAGTCTATGGCTACACCTTC
TRBJ2-1,TRBV7-3,TRBD2,.,CASSPRGTTNEQFF,TGTGCCAGCAGCCCAAGAGGGACTACCAATGAGCAGTTCTTC
TRBJ2-1,TRBV11-3,.,few,CASSLVTVAGTYNEQFF,TGTGCCAGCAGCTTAGTGACTGTGGCGGGGACTTACAATGAGCAGTTCTTC
TRBJ1-4,TRBV29-1,TRBD1,.,CSAMDRGGKNEKLFF,TGCAGCGCAATGGACAGGGGGGGGAAAAATGAAAAACTGTTTTTT
TRBJ1-6,TRBV28,.,few,CASRPTQQGPNSPLHF,TGTGCCAGCAGGCCTACCCAACAGGGACCTAATTCACCCCTCCACTTT
TRBJ2-5,TRBV7-6,.,.,CASSLYGQETQYF,TGTGCCAGCAGCTTATACGGTCAAGAGACCCAGTACTTC
TRBJ1-6,TRBV7-9,.,.,CASSAPDLPRHF,TGTGCCAGCAGCGCCCCGGACCTCCCCCGCCACTTT
TRBJ1-1,TRBV29-1,TRBD1,.,CSADRGLRTEAFF,TGCAGCGCTGACAGGGGCTTGAGGACTGAAGCTTTCTTT
TRBJ1-3,TRBV25-1,.,few,CASSVTDFSSGNTIYF,TGTGCCAGCAGTGTTACAGATTTTTCCTCTGGAAACACCATATATTTT
TRBJ2-5,TRBV28,.,.,CASSFYSPTEQETQYF,TGTGCCAGCAGTTTTTATTCCCCGACTGAACAAGAGACCCAGTACTTC
TRBJ2-1,TRBV11-2,TRBD2,.,CASSLITTSGIYNEQFF,TGTGCCAGCAGCTTAATCACGACTAGCGGGATTTACAATGAGCAGTTCTTC
TRBJ1-1,TRBV20-1,.,.,CSAKGVITEAFF,TGCAGTGCCAAGGGAGTGATCACTGAAGCTTTCTTT
TRBJ2-1,TRBV20-1,.,.,CSARSRDGPYNEQFF,TGCAGTGCTAGATCCAGGGACGGACCCTACAATGAGCAGTTCTTC
TRBJ2-7,TRBV7-3,TRBD1,.,CASSLGTGASTPSF,TGTGCCAGCAGCTTAGGGACAGGGGCATCGACCCCCTCTTTC
TRBJ2-5,TRBV11-1,.,few,CASSLVAGRETQYF,TGTGCCAGCAGCTTAGTCGCAGGGAGGGAGACCCAGTACTTC
TRBJ1-1,TRBV20-1,.,.,CSALNTEAFF,TGCAGTGCTCTTAACACTGAAGCTTTCTTT